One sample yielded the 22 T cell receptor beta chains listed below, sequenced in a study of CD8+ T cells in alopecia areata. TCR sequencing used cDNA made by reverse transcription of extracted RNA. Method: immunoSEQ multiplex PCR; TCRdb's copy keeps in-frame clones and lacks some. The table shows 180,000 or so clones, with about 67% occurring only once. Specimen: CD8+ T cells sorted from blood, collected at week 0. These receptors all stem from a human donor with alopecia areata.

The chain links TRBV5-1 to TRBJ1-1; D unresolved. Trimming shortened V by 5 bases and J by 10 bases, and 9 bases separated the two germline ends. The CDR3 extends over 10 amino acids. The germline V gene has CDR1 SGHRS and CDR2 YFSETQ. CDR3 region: CASSLTGAFF. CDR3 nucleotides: TGCGCCAGCAGTCTCACCGGAGCTTTCTTT. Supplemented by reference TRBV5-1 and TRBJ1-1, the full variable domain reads KAGVTQTPRYLIKTRGQQVTLSCSPISGHRSVSWYQQTPGQGLQFLFEYFSETQRNKGNFPGRFSGRQFSNSRSEMNVSTLELGDSALYLCASSLTGAFFGQGTRLTVV.

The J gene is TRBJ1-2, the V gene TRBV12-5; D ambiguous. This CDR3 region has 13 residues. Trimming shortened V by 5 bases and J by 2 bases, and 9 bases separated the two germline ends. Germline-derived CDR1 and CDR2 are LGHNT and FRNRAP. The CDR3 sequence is CASGPTPNYGYTF. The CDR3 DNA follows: TGTGCTAGTGGTCCGACACCCAACTATGGCTACACCTTC.

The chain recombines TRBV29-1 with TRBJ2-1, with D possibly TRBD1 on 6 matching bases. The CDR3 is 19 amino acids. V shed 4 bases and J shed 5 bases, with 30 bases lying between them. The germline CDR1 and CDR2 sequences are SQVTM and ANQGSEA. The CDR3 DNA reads TGCAGCGTTGTTGGAGTTAGGGGGTTTGCCGGGTTGAAAGACAATGAGCAGTTCTTC. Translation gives CSVVGVRGFAGLKDNEQFF.

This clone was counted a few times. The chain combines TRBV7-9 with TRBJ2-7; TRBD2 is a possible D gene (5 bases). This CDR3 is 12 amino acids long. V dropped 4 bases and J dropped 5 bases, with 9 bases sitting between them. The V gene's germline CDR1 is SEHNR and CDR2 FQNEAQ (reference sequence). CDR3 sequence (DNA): TGTGCCAGCAGCTCTCTCGGGAACGAGCAGTACTTC. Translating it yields CASSSLGNEQYF.

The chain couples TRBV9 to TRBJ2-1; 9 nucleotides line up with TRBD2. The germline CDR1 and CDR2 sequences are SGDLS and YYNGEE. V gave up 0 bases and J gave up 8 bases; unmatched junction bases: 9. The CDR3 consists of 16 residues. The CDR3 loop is CASSVARAGGPDEQFF. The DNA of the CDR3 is TGTGCCAGCAGCGTAGCTAGGGCGGGGGGGCCCGATGAGCAGTTCTTC.

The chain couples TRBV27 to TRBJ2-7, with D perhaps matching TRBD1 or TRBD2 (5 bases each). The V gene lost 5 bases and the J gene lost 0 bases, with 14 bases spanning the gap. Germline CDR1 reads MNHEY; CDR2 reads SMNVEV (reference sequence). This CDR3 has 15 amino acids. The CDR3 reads CASSPRDGTSYEQYF. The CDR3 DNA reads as TGTGCCAGCAGTCCCAGGGACGGAACCTCCTACGAGCAGTACTTC.

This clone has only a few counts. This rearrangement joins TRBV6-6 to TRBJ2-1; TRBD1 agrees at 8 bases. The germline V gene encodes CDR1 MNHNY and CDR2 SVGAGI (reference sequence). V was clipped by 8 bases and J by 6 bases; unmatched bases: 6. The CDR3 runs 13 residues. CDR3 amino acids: CASSTGGINEQFF. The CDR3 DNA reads TGTGCCAGCTCTACAGGGGGGATCAATGAGCAGTTCTTC.

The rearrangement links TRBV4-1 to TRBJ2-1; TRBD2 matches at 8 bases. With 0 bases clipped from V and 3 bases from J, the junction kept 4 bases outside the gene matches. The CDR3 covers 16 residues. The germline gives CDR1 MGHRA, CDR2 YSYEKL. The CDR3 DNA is TGCGCCAGCAGCCAAGAGGCACTAGCGGACTACAATGAGCAGTTCTTC. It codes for CASSQEALADYNEQFF.

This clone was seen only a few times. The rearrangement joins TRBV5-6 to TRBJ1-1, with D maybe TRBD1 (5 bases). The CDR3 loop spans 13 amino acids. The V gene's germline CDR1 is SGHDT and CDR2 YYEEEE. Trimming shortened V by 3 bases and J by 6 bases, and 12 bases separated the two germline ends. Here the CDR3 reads CASSSGGFAEAFF. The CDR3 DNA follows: TGTGCCAGCAGCTCCGGGGGGTTCGCTGAAGCTTTCTTT. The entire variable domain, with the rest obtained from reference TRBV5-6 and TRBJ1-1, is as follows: DAGVTQSPTHLIKTRGQQVTLRCSPKSGHDTVSWYQQALGQGPQFIFQYYEEEERQRGNFPDRFSGHQFPNYSSELNVNALLLGDSALYLCASSSGGFAEAFFGQGTRLTVV.

The CDR3, as DNA: TGTGCCACCACACGACAGGGGGGGGACGGCACTGAAGCTTTCTTT. It translates to CATTRQGGDGTEAFF. V usage is TRBV2 and J usage is TRBJ1-1; the match to TRBD1 covers 9 bases. Looked up from germline, CDR1 is SNHLY and CDR2 is FYNNEI. The CDR3 length is 15 residues. Trimming at V came to 10 bases and at J to 4 bases, leaving 13 bases not matched to a gene.

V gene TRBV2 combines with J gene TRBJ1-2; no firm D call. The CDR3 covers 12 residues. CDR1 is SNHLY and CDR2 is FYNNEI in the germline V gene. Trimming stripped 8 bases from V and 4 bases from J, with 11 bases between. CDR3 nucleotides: TGTGCCAGCCCTCCTGACTCCTATGGCTACACCTTC. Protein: CASPPDSYGYTF.

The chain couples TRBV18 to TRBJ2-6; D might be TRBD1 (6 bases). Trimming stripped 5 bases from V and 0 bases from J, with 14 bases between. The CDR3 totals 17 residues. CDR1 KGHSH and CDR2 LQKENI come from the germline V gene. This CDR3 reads CASSKGQTGSGANVLTF. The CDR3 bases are TGTGCCAGCTCAAAGGGGCAGACAGGCTCTGGGGCCAACGTCCTGACTTTC.

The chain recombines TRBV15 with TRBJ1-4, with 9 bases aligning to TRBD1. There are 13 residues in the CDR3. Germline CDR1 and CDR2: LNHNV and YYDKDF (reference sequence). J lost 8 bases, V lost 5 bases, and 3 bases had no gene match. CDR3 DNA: TGTGCCACCAGCGGGACAGGGTCGGAAAAACTGTTTTTT. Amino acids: CATSGTGSEKLFF.

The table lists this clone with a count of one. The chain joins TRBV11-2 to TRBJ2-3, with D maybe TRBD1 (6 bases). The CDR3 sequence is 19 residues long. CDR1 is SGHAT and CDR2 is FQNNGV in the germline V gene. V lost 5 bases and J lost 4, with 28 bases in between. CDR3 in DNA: TGTGCCAGCAGCCGTCTTCGGACAGCCCAGGGTGAAGGAGCAGATACGCAGTATTTT. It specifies CASSRLRTAQGEGADTQYF. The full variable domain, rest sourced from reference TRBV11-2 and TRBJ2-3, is EAGVAQSPRYKIIEKRQSVAFWCNPISGHATLYWYQQILGQGPKLLIQFQNNGVVDDSQLPKDRFSAERLKGVDSTLKIQPAKLEDSAVYLCASSRLRTAQGEGADTQYFGPGTRLTVL.

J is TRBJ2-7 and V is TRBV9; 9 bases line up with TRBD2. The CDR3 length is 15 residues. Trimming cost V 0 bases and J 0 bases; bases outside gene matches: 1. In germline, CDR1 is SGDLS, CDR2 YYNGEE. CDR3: CASSVGSGGSYEQYF. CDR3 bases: TGTGCCAGCAGCGTAGGTAGCGGGGGCTCCTACGAGCAGTACTTC.

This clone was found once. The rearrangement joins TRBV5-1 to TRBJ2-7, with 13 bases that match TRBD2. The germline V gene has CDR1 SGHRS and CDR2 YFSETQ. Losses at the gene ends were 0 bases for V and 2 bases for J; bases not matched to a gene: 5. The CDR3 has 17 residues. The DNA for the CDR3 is TGCGCCAGCAGCTTGGTTCGACTAGCGGGGGGACCCTACGAGCAGTACTTC. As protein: CASSLVRLAGGPYEQYF.

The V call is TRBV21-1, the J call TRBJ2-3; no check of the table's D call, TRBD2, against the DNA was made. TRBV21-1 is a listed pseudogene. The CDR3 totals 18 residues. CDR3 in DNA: TGTGCCAGCAGCAAAAGCCCTTTAGGGAGGAGAACCCCAGATACGCAGTATTTT. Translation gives CASSKSPLGRRTPDTQYF.

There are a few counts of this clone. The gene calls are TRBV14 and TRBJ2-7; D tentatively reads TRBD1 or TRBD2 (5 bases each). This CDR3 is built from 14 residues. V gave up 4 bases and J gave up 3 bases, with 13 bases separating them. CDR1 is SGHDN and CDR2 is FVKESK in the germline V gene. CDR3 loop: CASSLGAGSYEQYF. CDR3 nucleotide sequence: TGTGCCAGCAGCCTCGGGGCAGGGAGCTACGAGCAGTACTTC.

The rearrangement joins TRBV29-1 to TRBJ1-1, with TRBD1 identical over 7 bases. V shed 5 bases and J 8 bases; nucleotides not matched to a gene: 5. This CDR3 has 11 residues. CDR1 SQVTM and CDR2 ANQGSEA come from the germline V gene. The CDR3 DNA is TGCAGCGTTAGGGACAGTCAGGAAGCTTTCTTT. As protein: CSVRDSQEAFF.

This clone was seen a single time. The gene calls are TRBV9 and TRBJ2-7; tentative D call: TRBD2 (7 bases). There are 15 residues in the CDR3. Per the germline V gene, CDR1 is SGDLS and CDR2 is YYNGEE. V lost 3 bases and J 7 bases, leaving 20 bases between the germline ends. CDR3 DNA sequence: TGTGCCAGCAGCGCGGATCTTGGGGGGGGCCGTGAGCAGTACTTC. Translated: CASSADLGGGREQYF.

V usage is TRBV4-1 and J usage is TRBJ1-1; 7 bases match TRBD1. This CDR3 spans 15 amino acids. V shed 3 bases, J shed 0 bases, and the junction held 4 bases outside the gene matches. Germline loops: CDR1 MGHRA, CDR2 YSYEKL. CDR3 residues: CASSHLGQLNTEAFF. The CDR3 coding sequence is TGCGCCAGCAGCCACCTGGGACAGTTGAACACTGAAGCTTTCTTT.

The CDR3 sequence: CAWSGSGSPLHF. In nucleotides, the CDR3 is TGTGCCTGGAGTGGGTCAGGGTCACCCCTCCACTTT. This chain links TRBV30 with TRBJ1-6, with D maybe TRBD1 (5 bases). V lost 1 base, J lost 10 bases, and 8 bases lay in between. Germline V gives CDR1 GTSNPN, CDR2 SVGIG (reference sequence). This CDR3 has 12 amino acids.